These 4 T cell receptor beta chains were sequenced from one sample in a study of monozygotic twins with inflammatory bowel disease. TCRdb re-called the 5' RACE reads; every CDR3 protein appears as one record, without DNA. The sample's table shows around 450,000 distinct CDR3 sequences. Sequencing input: blood. These TCRs come from a human donor with ulcerative colitis or Crohn's disease, or a healthy co-twin of an affected twin (not recorded which).

The chain is built from TRBV7-3 and TRBJ2-7; TCRdb reports TRBD1, a call that lacks DNA to check it against. The germline gives CDR1 SGHTA, CDR2 FQGTGA. The CDR3 has 13 residues. CDR3 amino acids: CASSSRQGDEQYF. Full variable domain (outside the CDR3, taken from reference TRBV7-3 and TRBJ2-7): GAGVSQTPSNKVTEKGKYVELRCDPISGHTALYWYRQSLGQGPEFLIYFQGTGAADDSGLPNDRFFAVRPEGSVSTLKIQRTERGDSAVYLCASSSRQGDEQYFGPGTRLTVT.

This chain connects TRBV5-1 to TRBJ2-7; TCRdb reports TRBD2, a call that lacks DNA to check it against. Germline assignment: CDR1 SGHRS and CDR2 YFSETQ. This CDR3 contains 12 residues. CDR3 residues: CASSEGSYEQYF.

The chain recombines TRBV6-1 with TRBJ2-7; TCRdb's D call, TRBD2, is unchecked because there is no DNA. The CDR3 is 15 amino acids. Per the germline V gene, CDR1 is MNHNS and CDR2 is SASEGT. This chain's CDR3 is CASSLTAAVSYEQYF.

The V gene is TRBV19, the J gene TRBJ1-1; TCRdb gives TRBD1 as the D gene, but with no DNA this cannot be confirmed. CDR1 LNHDA and CDR2 SQIVND come from the germline V gene (reference sequence). This CDR3 has 13 residues. The CDR3 here is CASSMGPNTEAFF.